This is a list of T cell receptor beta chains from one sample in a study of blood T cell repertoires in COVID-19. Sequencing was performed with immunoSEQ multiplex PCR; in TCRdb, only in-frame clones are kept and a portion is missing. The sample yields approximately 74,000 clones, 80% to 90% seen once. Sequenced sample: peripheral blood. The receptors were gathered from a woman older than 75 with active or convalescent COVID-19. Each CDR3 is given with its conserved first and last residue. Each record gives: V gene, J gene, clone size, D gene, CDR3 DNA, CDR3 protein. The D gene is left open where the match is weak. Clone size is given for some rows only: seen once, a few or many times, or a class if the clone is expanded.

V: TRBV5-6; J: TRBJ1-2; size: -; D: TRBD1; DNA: TGTGCCAGCAGCGACTACAGGGGTGGCTACACCTTC; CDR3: CASSDYRGGYTF
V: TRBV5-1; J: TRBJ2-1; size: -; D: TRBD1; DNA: TGCGCCAGCAGCTTGACCGGGACAGGGGGCTTCAGCTCCTACAATGAGCAGTTCTTC; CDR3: CASSLTGTGGFSSYNEQFF
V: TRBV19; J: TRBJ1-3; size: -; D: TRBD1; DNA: TGTGCCACTGACAGGGGAGGAAACACCATATATTTT; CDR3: CATDRGGNTIYF
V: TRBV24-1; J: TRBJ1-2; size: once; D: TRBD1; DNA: TGTGCCACCAGTGATTCAGGACAGGGCTATGGCTACACCTTC; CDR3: CATSDSGQGYGYTF
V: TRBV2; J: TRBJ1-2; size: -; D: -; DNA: TGTGCCAGCAGTGAAGAGACAGCCTATGGCTACACCTTC; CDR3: CASSEETAYGYTF
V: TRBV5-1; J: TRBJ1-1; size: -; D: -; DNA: TGCGCCAGCGGGCAGACGGAAGGCACTGAAGCTTTCTTT; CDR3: CASGQTEGTEAFF
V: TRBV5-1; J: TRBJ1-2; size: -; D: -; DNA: TGCGCCAGCAGCTTGGAAGCCAGGGGAAATGGCTACACCTTC; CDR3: CASSLEARGNGYTF
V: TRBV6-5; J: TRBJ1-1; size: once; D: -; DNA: TGTGCCAGCAGTTACAATGGACAGAACACTGAAGCTTTCTTT; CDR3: CASSYNGQNTEAFF
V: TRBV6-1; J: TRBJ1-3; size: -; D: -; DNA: TGTGCCAGCAGTGAAGGGGCTCGGGGAAACACCATATATTTT; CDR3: CASSEGARGNTIYF
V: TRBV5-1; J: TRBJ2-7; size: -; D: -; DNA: TGCGCCAGCAGCTTGAGAGGGATCCGCTACGAGCAGTACTTC; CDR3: CASSLRGIRYEQYF
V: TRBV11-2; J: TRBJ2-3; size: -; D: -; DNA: TGTGCCAGCAGCTTAACCAGCGGAAGCACAGATACGCAGTATTTT; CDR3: CASSLTSGSTDTQYF
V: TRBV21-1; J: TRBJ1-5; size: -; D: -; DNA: TGTGCCAGCATCCAATCCCCTGAGGCGTCGACAGGGGACCAGCCCCAGCATTTT; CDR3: CASIQSPEASTGDQPQHF
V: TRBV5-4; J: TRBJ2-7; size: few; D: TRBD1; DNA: TGTGCCAGCAGCTCCGGGACAGGCCCCTACGAGCAGTACTTC; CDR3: CASSSGTGPYEQYF
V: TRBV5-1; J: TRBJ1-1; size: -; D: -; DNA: TGCGCCAGCAGCTTGTTTGGGGGGGACACTGAAGCTTTCTTT; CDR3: CASSLFGGDTEAFF
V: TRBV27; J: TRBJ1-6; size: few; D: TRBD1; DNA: TGTGCCAGCAGTTCCCCGGGACAGGCAGGCGGTTCACCCCTCCACTTT; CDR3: CASSSPGQAGGSPLHF
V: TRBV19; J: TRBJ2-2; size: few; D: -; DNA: TGTGCCAGTAGTATTACAGGTTCGAACACCGGGGAGCTGTTTTTT; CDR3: CASSITGSNTGELFF
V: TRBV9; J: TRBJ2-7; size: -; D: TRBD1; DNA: TGTGCCAGCAGCGTAGAGGGACAGGGTTCCTACGAGCAGTACTTC; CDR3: CASSVEGQGSYEQYF
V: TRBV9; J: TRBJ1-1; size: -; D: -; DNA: TGTGCCAGCAGCGTAGGAAGGGCGGGTGAGAACACTGAAGCTTTCTTT; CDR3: CASSVGRAGENTEAFF
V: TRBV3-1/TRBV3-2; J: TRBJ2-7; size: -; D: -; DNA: TGTGCCAGCAGCCCCCAATACAGGGTGGGCGAGCAGTACTTC; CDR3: CASSPQYRVGEQYF
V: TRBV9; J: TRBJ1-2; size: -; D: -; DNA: TGTGCCAGCAGCGGGCGGCCTAACTATGGCTACACCTTC; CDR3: CASSGRPNYGYTF
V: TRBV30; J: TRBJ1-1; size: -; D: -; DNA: TGTGCCTGGAACGGGAACACTGAAGCTTTCTTT; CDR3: CAWNGNTEAFF
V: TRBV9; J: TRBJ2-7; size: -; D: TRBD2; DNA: TGTGCCAGCAGCGTAGCTGGGGAGCTAGGGGGACTAGCAAGGAGCTCCTACGAGCAGTACTTC; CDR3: CASSVAGELGGLARSSYEQYF
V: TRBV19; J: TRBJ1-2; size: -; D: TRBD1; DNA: TGTGCCAGTAGGGACAGGGGAGTTAACTATGGCTACACCTTC; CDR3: CASRDRGVNYGYTF
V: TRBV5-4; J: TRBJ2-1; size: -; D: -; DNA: TGTGCCAGCAGCTCCGACGGGTCTGAGCAGTTCTTC; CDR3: CASSSDGSEQFF
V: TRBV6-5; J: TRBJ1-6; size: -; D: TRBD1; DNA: TGTGCCAGCAGCCGGGGACAGTCCTATAATTCACCCCTCCACTTT; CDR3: CASSRGQSYNSPLHF
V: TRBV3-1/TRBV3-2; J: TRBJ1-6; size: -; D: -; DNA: TGTGCCAGCAGCCACTCCGGGGAGGCTACAGGCCACTTT; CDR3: CASSHSGEATGHF
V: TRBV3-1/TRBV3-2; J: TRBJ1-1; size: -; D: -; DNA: TGTGCCAGCAGCCCGCAAGATGGAGGGAGGCGCACTGAAGCTTTCTTT; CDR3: CASSPQDGGRRTEAFF
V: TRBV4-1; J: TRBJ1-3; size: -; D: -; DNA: TGCGCCAGCAAAGCCTACTCTGGAAACACCATATATTTT; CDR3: CASKAYSGNTIYF
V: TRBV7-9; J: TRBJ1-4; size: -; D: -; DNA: TGTGCCAGCAGCTGGCGGGAGAATAATGAAAAACTGTTTTTT; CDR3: CASSWRENNEKLFF
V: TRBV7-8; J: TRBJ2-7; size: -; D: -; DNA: TGTGCCAGCAGTCGACAGGCCTACGAGCAGTACTTC; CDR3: CASSRQAYEQYF
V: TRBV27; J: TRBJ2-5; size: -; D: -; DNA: TGTGCCAGCAGTTTGATCCGGGCCCCGGGGGAGACCCAGTACTTC; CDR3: CASSLIRAPGETQYF
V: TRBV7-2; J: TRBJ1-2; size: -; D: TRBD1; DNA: TGTGCCAGCAGCTTAGGGCCTGGACAGGGCCCTTGGTATGGCTACACCTTC; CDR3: CASSLGPGQGPWYGYTF
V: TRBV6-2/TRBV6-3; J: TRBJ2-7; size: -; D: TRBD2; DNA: TGTGCCAGCAGTATGACTAGCGGGGTCTACGAGCAGTACTTC; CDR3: CASSMTSGVYEQYF
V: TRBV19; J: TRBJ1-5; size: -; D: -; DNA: TGTGCCAGTAGTATATTAGGAGGGGGCAATCAGCCCCAGCATTTT; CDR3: CASSILGGGNQPQHF
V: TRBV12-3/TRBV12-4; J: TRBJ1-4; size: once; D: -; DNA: TGTGCCAGCAGGCCCACAGGGGAAAAACTGTTTTTT; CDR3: CASRPTGEKLFF
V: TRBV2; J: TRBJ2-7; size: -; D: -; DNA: TGTGCCAGCAGTCGCGATTCCTACGAGCAGTACTTC; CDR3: CASSRDSYEQYF